The 17 T cell receptor beta chains below were found in one sample sequenced in a study of T cells after yellow fever vaccination. MiXCR was run by TCRdb on the 5' RACE reads, yielding one entry per CDR3 protein. The table lists 500,000 to 700,000 distinct CDR3 sequences, under 25% of them singletons. Sequencing was performed on PBMCs, taken 15 days after the yellow fever booster vaccination. Every receptor here comes from a man aged 30 to 39 who received the YFV17D yellow fever vaccine.

This clonotype was picked up a small number of times. The chain recombines TRBV14 with TRBJ2-7, with 8 bases lining up with TRBD2. There are 14 residues in the CDR3. Germline CDR1 and CDR2: SGHDN and FVKESK. Losses at the gene ends were 4 bases for V and 6 bases for J; bases not matched to a gene: 8. The CDR3 is CASSLTGTRREQYF. For the CDR3, the DNA is TGTGCCAGCAGCCTAACCGGGACTAGACGCGAGCAGTACTTC.

CDR3: CASSQDAGLGELFF. In nucleotides, the CDR3 is TGCGCCAGCAGCCAAGATGCGGGTCTCGGGGAGCTGTTTTTT. The chain recombines TRBV4-3 with TRBJ2-2; maybe TRBD2 (5 bases). The CDR3 is 14 amino acids. Germline V CDR1 and CDR2: LGHNA, YSLEER. The V end was cut by 0 bases, the J end by 7 bases, with 9 bases between.

Only a few counts were recorded for this clonotype. The V call is TRBV7-8, the J call TRBJ2-7, with D unresolved. The CDR3 loop spans 13 amino acids. Germline V gene data show CDR1 as SGHVS and CDR2 as FQNEAQ. The V end lost 0 bases, the J end lost 3 bases, and 6 bases lay between the germline ends. CDR3 nucleotides: TGTGCCAGCAGCTTAGCACTGTTCTACGAGCAGTACTTC. Protein: CASSLALFYEQYF.

The V gene is TRBV24-1, the J gene TRBJ1-5, with D possibly being TRBD1 (6 bases). This CDR3 comprises 15 residues. Germline CDR1 reads KGHDR; CDR2 reads SFDVKD. The germline V and J ends were trimmed by 3 bases and 7 bases, with 15 bases remaining between them. CDR3 DNA: TGTGCCACCAGTGATAGGGACAATCCCCTCCAGCCCCAGCATTTT. Translating it yields CATSDRDNPLQPQHF.

This clonotype was observed a few times. The rearrangement links TRBV7-8 to TRBJ2-5; D gene unclear. Trimming stripped 4 bases from V and 2 bases from J, with 11 bases between. The CDR3 spans 14 residues. CDR1 is SGHVS and CDR2 is FQNEAQ in the germline V gene. DNA for the CDR3: TGTGCCAGCAGCTCCATGACTCTACAAGAGACCCAGTACTTC. Protein: CASSSMTLQETQYF.

This clonotype was detected only once. The J gene is TRBJ2-2, the V gene TRBV6-1; 7 bases line up with TRBD2. This CDR3 has 17 residues. Trimming cost V 5 bases and J 6 bases; bases outside gene matches: 15. Germline assignment: CDR1 MNHNS and CDR2 SASEGT. CDR3 nucleotides: TGTGCCAGCAGTATCCGAATTGGTGGGAGGGCCGCCGGGGAGCTGTTTTTT. It yields the protein CASSIRIGGRAAGELFF.

This chain connects TRBV6-5 to TRBJ1-4; D possibly corresponds to TRBD1 (5 bases). V was trimmed by 6 bases and J by 6 bases, leaving 14 bases between them. The CDR3 is 14 residues long. Germline assignment: CDR1 MNHEY and CDR2 SVGAGI. CDR3 in DNA: TGTGCCAGCAGCTCTCTTTTGGGACATGAAAAACTGTTTTTT. It is translated as CASSSLLGHEKLFF.

This clonotype was picked up a small number of times. V is TRBV11-2 and J is TRBJ2-1, with unresolved D. V lost 1 base to trimming and J lost 6 bases, with 7 bases between them. This CDR3 contains 13 residues. The germline gives CDR1 SGHAT, CDR2 FQNNGV. CDR3 amino acids: CASSLGHLNEQFF. The CDR3 DNA is TGTGCCAGCAGCTTAGGACACCTCAATGAGCAGTTCTTC.

V is TRBV7-9 and J is TRBJ2-7; D perhaps matches TRBD2 (6 bases). CDR1 SEHNR and CDR2 FQNEAQ come from the germline V gene (reference sequence). V was pared by 10 bases and J by 5 bases, with 21 bases between. The CDR3 runs 14 residues. The CDR3 DNA sequence: TGTGCCACCCAGCTTACGTTAGCGGTGAACGAGCAGTACTTC. Amino acid sequence: CATQLTLAVNEQYF.

This clonotype was counted a few times. The chain recombines TRBV28 with TRBJ2-3; the D is unclear. The CDR3 has 14 residues. Trimming took 5 bases from V and 1 from J, leaving 10 bases between them. Germline lookup yields CDR1 MDHEN and CDR2 SYDVKM. CDR3 DNA: TGTGCCAGCAGTACACCTAGGGGCACAGATACGCAGTATTTT. Residues: CASSTPRGTDTQYF.

This clonotype was recorded a few times. The V call is TRBV9, the J call TRBJ2-7, with D tentatively TRBD1 (5 bases). The germline CDR1 and CDR2 sequences are SGDLS and YYNGEE. V lost 0 bases to trimming and J lost 5 bases, with 12 bases between them. This CDR3 is 14 amino acids long. The CDR3 loop is CASSVVAGADEQYF. DNA for the CDR3: TGTGCCAGCAGCGTAGTTGCTGGGGCAGACGAGCAGTACTTC.

This chain joins TRBV12-3 or TRBV12-4 and TRBJ1-4; D not certain. CDR3 size: 13 residues. V was cut by 5 bases and J by 5 bases, with 9 bases left in between. The CDR3 spells CASSRSRNEKLFF. The CDR3 DNA reads as TGTGCCAGCAGTAGGTCTAGAAATGAAAAACTGTTTTTT.

This clonotype was counted only a few times. The rearrangement joins TRBV6-2 or TRBV6-3 to TRBJ1-5; D might be TRBD1 (5 bases). The germline CDR1 and CDR2 sequences are MNHEY and SVGEGT. Trimming removed 2 bases from V and 5 bases from J, with 16 bases in between. This CDR3 comprises 16 residues. For the CDR3, the DNA is TGTGCCAGCAGTTACACCGAAGGGACGGCCGATCAGCCCCAGCATTTT. This translates into CASSYTEGTADQPQHF.

A few counts support this clonotype. The J gene is TRBJ2-1, the V gene TRBV12-3 or TRBV12-4; no clear D. This CDR3 contains 12 residues. V lost 1 base and J 10 bases, leaving 8 bases between the germline ends. In DNA form, the CDR3 reads TGTGCCAGCAGTTTAGGCGTGGTAGAGCAGTTCTTC. Amino acids: CASSLGVVEQFF.

This clonotype was observed a handful of times. The J gene is TRBJ1-3, the V gene TRBV7-2; D remains unclear. Deletions cut 8 bases from V and 0 bases from J, with 8 bases between. CDR3 length equals 13 residues. CDR1 and CDR2 (germline): SGHTA, FQGNSA. The CDR3 loop is CASRSGSGNTIYF. The CDR3 DNA reads TGTGCCAGCCGAAGCGGCTCTGGAAACACCATATATTTT.

The V and J genes are TRBV7-9 and TRBJ2-7; 8 bases map to TRBD2. This CDR3 has 15 amino acids. With 4 bases clipped from V and 2 bases from J, the junction kept 7 bases outside the gene matches. Germline CDR1 and CDR2: SEHNR and FQNEAQ (reference sequence). The CDR3 nucleotides are TGTGCCAGCAGCTACTCTCGGGGGGGCACCTACGAGCAGTACTTC. Translating gives CASSYSRGGTYEQYF.

J is TRBJ2-7 and V is TRBV15, with TRBD1 identical over 7 bases. Trimming took 5 bases from V and 5 from J; bases not matched to a gene: 6. Germline V gene data show CDR1 as LNHNV and CDR2 as YYDKDF (reference sequence). This CDR3 is 13 amino acids long. The CDR3 DNA sequence: TGTGCCACCAGCCCCCGGACAGGAAACGAGCAGTACTTC. Encoded protein: CATSPRTGNEQYF.